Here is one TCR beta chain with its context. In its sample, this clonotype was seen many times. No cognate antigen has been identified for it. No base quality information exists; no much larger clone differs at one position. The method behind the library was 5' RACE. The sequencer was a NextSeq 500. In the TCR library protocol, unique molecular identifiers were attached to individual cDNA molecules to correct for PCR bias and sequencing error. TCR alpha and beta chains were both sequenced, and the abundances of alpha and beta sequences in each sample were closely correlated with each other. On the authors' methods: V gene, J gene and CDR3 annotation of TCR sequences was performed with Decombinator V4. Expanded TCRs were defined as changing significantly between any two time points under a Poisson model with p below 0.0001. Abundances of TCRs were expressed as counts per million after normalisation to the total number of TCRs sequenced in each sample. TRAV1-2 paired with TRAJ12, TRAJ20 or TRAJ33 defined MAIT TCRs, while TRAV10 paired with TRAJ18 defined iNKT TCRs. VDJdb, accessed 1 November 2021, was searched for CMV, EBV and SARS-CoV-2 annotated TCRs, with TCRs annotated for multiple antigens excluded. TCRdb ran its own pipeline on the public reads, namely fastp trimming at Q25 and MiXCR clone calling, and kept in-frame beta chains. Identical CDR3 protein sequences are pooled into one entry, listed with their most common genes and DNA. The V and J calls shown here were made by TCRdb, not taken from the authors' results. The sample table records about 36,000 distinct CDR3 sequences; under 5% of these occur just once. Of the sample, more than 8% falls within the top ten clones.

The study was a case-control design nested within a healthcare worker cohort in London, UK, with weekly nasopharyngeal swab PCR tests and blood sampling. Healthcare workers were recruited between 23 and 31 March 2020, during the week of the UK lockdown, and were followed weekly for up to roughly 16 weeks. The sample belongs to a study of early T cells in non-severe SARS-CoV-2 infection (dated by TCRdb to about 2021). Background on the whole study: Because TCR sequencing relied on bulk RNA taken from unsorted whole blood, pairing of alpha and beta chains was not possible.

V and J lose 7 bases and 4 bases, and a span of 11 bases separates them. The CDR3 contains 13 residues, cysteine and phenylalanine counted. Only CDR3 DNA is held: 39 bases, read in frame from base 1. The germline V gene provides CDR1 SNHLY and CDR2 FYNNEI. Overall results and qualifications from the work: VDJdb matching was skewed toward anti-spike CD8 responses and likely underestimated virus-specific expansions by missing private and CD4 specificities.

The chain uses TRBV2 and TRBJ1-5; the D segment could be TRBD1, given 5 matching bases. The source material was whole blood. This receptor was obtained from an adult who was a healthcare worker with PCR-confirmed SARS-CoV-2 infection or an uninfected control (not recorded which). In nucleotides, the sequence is TGTGCCAGCAACGTAGGGGTAAATCAGCCCCAGCATTTT. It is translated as CASNVGVNQPQHF.